This T cell receptor (beta chain) emerged from a study of spatial heterogeneity in lung cancer. For the study at large: Donors were approximately 70 untreated early-stage non-small cell lung cancer patients.

Germline assignment: CDR1 SGHTA and CDR2 FQGNSA. V shed 2 bases and J shed 4 bases, with 8 bases lying between them. The CDR3 sequence is 14 residues long. TCRdb re-analysed the 5' RACE reads in MiXCR, keeping a single row per CDR3 protein. This table holds fewer than 60,000 distinct CDR3 sequences, 7.4% found once. This clonotype was seen at least ten times. Time point reported: blood at routine non-recurrence follow-up after resection. Sequencing was performed on whole RNA extracted from tumor and nontumor lung tissue, or from frozen PBMC, and the material was left unsorted. The TCR comes from a female donor with early-stage non-small cell lung cancer. The sample in question was PBMCs, obtained at follow-up. The rearrangement uses TRBV7-2 and TRBJ2-2; D remains ambiguous. CDR3 sequence: CASSLILVTGELFF. In DNA form, the CDR3 reads TGTGCCAGCAGCTTAATACTTGTCACCGGGGAGCTGTTTTTT. The whole variable domain, remainder taken from reference TRBV7-2 and TRBJ2-2, is GAGVSQSPSNKVTEKGKDVELRCDPISGHTALYWYRQSLGQGLEFLIYFQGNSAPDKSGLPSDRFSAERTGGSVSTLTIQRTQQEDSAVYLCASSLILVTGELFFGEGSRLTVL.